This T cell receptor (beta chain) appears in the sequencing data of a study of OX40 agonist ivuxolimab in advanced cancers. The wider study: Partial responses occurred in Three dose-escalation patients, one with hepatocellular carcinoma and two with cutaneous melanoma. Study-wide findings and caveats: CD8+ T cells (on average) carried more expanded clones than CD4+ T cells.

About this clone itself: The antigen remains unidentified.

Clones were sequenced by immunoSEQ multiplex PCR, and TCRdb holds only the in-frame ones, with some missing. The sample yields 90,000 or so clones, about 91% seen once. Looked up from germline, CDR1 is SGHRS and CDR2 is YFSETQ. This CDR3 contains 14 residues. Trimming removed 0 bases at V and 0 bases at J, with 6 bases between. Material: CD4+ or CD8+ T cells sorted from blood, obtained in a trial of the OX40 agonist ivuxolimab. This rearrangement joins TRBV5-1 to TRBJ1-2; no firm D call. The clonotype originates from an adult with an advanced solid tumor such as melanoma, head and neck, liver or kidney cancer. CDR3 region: CASSLANSNYGYTF. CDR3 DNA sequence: TGCGCCAGCAGCTTGGCGAATTCTAACTATGGCTACACCTTC.